A selection of T cell receptor beta chains follows, all from one sample in a study of cytotoxic CD8 clonotypes in ibrutinib-treated CLL. Assay used: immunoSEQ multiplex PCR; TCRdb lists only in-frame clones, some missing. The sample yields hundreds of thousands of clones, just under 80% seen once. The starting material was PBMCs, obtained before ibrutinib treatment. The receptors were sampled from a human donor with chronic lymphocytic leukemia. CDR3s include the opening cysteine and the closing phenylalanine or tryptophan. The D gene is left open where the match is weak. Expanded clones are given a class, and other clones once, few, many or no size at all.

J: TRBJ1-2; size: few; D: TRBD1; V: TRBV4-1; length: 15; DNA: TGCGCCAGCAGCCCAAACAGGGGTATCTACTATGGCTACACCTTC; CDR3: CASSPNRGIYYGYTF
J: TRBJ2-7; size: .; D: .; V: TRBV18; length: 15; DNA: TGTGCCAGCTCACCGACCTCCCAAAGTAACTACGAGCAGTACTTC; CDR3: CASSPTSQSNYEQYF
J: TRBJ1-2; size: .; D: .; V: TRBV6-5; length: 14; DNA: TGTGCCAGCAGTTACTACGCGGGAAACTATGGCTACACCTTC; CDR3: CASSYYAGNYGYTF
J: TRBJ2-2; size: .; D: .; V: TRBV29-1; length: 16; DNA: TGCAGCGTTGATATCGCTGTCAGATCTCACACCGGGGAGCTGTTTTTT; CDR3: CSVDIAVRSHTGELFF
J: TRBJ1-2; size: .; D: .; V: TRBV30; length: 11; DNA: TGTGCCTGGACTCGCGTTTATGGCTACACCTTC; CDR3: CAWTRVYGYTF
J: TRBJ2-3; size: .; D: .; V: TRBV5-4; length: 15; DNA: TGTGCCAGCAGCCCGTCGTTGGGCCGGACAGATACGCAGTATTTT; CDR3: CASSPSLGRTDTQYF
J: TRBJ2-5; size: .; D: .; V: TRBV19; length: 16; DNA: TGTGCCAGTAGTATCTGGCGGGGCCCGGCACCAGAGACCCAGTACTTC; CDR3: CASSIWRGPAPETQYF
J: TRBJ2-4; size: .; D: .; V: TRBV30; length: 13; DNA: TGTGCCTGGAGTGTACTGAACGGGAACATTCAGTACTTC; CDR3: CAWSVLNGNIQYF
J: TRBJ2-3; size: .; D: .; V: TRBV27; length: 15; DNA: TGTGCCAGCAGTTTTGGTAGGGGCGGCACAGATACGCAGTATTTT; CDR3: CASSFGRGGTDTQYF
J: TRBJ2-7; size: few; D: .; V: TRBV5-1; length: 11; DNA: TGCGCCAGCAGCTTGGCCCGCGAGCAGTACTTC; CDR3: CASSLAREQYF
J: TRBJ2-7; size: .; D: .; V: TRBV27; length: 13; DNA: TGTGCCAGCAGCCCCGCCCGGGGCTCCGGGCAGTACTTC; CDR3: CASSPARGSGQYF
J: TRBJ2-3; size: once; D: .; V: TRBV27; length: 13; DNA: TGTGCCAGCGCAACAGGGTATACAGATACGCAGTATTTT; CDR3: CASATGYTDTQYF
J: TRBJ1-1; size: .; D: .; V: TRBV5-1; length: 16; DNA: TGCGCCAGCAGCTTGGTTCTCGTGGCGGATTACACTGAAGCTTTCTTT; CDR3: CASSLVLVADYTEAFF
J: TRBJ2-3; size: .; D: .; V: TRBV6-5; length: 15; DNA: TGTGCCAGCAGTTACCGGGGGATCCACACAGATACGCAGTATTTT; CDR3: CASSYRGIHTDTQYF
J: TRBJ2-1; size: .; D: .; V: TRBV29-1; length: 13; DNA: TGCAGCGTGACAGGTGGAGACTACAATGAGCAGTTCTTC; CDR3: CSVTGGDYNEQFF
J: TRBJ2-1; size: .; D: .; V: TRBV10-3; length: 14; DNA: TGTGCCATCAGTGAGGCCCCGAGGTACAATGAGCAGTTCTTC; CDR3: CAISEAPRYNEQFF
J: TRBJ2-3; size: .; D: TRBD2; V: TRBV5-1; length: 15; DNA: TGCGCCAGCAGCTTCTCTAGCGGGAGTGGTCGCACGCAGTATTTT; CDR3: CASSFSSGSGRTQYF
J: TRBJ2-7; size: .; D: .; V: TRBV9; length: 15; DNA: TGTGCCAGCAGCGTAGATTTAGGGAATACCTACGAGCAGTACTTC; CDR3: CASSVDLGNTYEQYF
J: TRBJ1-2; size: .; D: .; V: TRBV2; length: 14; DNA: TGTGCCAGCAGTCAGACACCTACTAACTATGGCTACACCTTC; CDR3: CASSQTPTNYGYTF
J: TRBJ2-3; size: .; D: .; V: TRBV13; length: 14; DNA: TGTGCCAGCAGCGTGGGCCTCGACGGAGTGACGCAGTATTTT; CDR3: CASSVGLDGVTQYF
J: TRBJ1-1; size: .; D: TRBD1; V: TRBV2; length: 15; DNA: TGTGCCAGCAGTAGACAGGGGTGGGGTGGCACTGAAGCTTTCTTT; CDR3: CASSRQGWGGTEAFF
J: TRBJ2-7; size: .; D: TRBD1; V: TRBV9; length: 15; DNA: TGTGCCAGCAGCTTTGGTCAGGGGGACTCCTACGAGCAGTACTTC; CDR3: CASSFGQGDSYEQYF
J: TRBJ1-2; size: .; D: TRBD1; V: TRBV7-9; length: 16; DNA: TGTGCCAGCAGCTACAACGGGGACAGGGGCTACTATGGCTACACCTTC; CDR3: CASSYNGDRGYYGYTF
J: TRBJ1-4; size: .; D: .; V: TRBV29-1; length: 13; DNA: TGCAGCGTTGCTAGGGCGGTTAATGAAAAACTGTTTTTT; CDR3: CSVARAVNEKLFF
J: TRBJ2-7; size: .; D: .; V: TRBV6-5; length: 13; DNA: TGTGCCAGCAGTTTAGGGAGCTCCTACGAGCAGTACTTC; CDR3: CASSLGSSYEQYF
J: TRBJ1-1; size: .; D: .; V: TRBV11-3; length: 13; DNA: TGTGCCAGCAGCTTAGGGGAAGTTAATGAAGCTTTCTTT; CDR3: CASSLGEVNEAFF
J: TRBJ1-4; size: once; D: .; V: TRBV4-3; length: 18; DNA: TGCGCCAGCAGCCAAGCCGCGGTTAGACTTGCAACTAATGAAAAACTGTTTTTT; CDR3: CASSQAAVRLATNEKLFF
J: TRBJ1-4; size: .; D: .; V: TRBV30; length: 13; DNA: TGTGCCTGGAGTGTCGAGGGACTTGAAAAACTGTTTTTT; CDR3: CAWSVEGLEKLFF
J: TRBJ2-3; size: once; D: .; V: TRBV5-1; length: 15; DNA: TGCGCCAGCAGCCCCGCTAGGGTGGACACAGATACGCAGTATTTT; CDR3: CASSPARVDTDTQYF
J: TRBJ2-6; size: .; D: .; V: TRBV7-6; length: 15; DNA: TGTGCCAGCAGCACAACAGTCTCTGGGGCCAACGTCCTGACTTTC; CDR3: CASSTTVSGANVLTF
J: TRBJ2-2; size: .; D: TRBD1; V: TRBV29-1; length: 16; DNA: TGCAGCGTCGAAGAAACGACAGGGATACTCACCGGGGAGCTGTTTTTT; CDR3: CSVEETTGILTGELFF
J: TRBJ2-6; size: .; D: .; V: TRBV10-3; length: 15; DNA: TGTGCCATCACGAGACAGGATTCTGGGGCCAACGTCCTGACTTTC; CDR3: CAITRQDSGANVLTF
J: TRBJ1-4; size: .; D: TRBD1; V: TRBV19; length: 13; DNA: TGTGCCAGTAGTAACAGGGGGCGAGAAAAACTGTTTTTT; CDR3: CASSNRGREKLFF
J: TRBJ2-7; size: .; D: .; V: TRBV7-8; length: 13; DNA: TGTGCCAGCAGCTTAGAAGGTGGATACGAGCAGTACTTC; CDR3: CASSLEGGYEQYF
J: TRBJ2-5; size: .; D: .; V: TRBV29-1; length: 12; DNA: TGCAGCGCCCTTTTGCAGGAAGAGACCCAGTACTTC; CDR3: CSALLQEETQYF
J: TRBJ1-1; size: once; D: TRBD1; V: TRBV4-2; length: 15; DNA: TGTGCCAGCAGCCAAGTGGAGGGGGCGAGAACTGAAGCTTTCTTT; CDR3: CASSQVEGARTEAFF
J: TRBJ2-7; size: once; D: TRBD2; V: TRBV5-1; length: 18; DNA: TGCGCCAGCAGCTTGGCAGGGACTAGCCCGACCTTCTCCTACGAGCAGTACTTC; CDR3: CASSLAGTSPTFSYEQYF
J: TRBJ2-7; size: .; D: TRBD2; V: TRBV6-1; length: 14; DNA: TGTGCCGTCCAGGTAGCGGGAGGTCCCTACGAGCAGTACTTC; CDR3: CAVQVAGGPYEQYF
J: TRBJ2-5; size: .; D: TRBD1; V: TRBV30; length: 14; DNA: TGTGCCTTGGGACAGGGAAGGTACCAAGAGACCCAGTACTTC; CDR3: CALGQGRYQETQYF
J: TRBJ2-2; size: .; D: TRBD1; V: TRBV29-1; length: 15; DNA: TGCAGCGTGATGGGACAGGGGGCGAACACCGGGGAGCTGTTTTTT; CDR3: CSVMGQGANTGELFF
J: TRBJ1-1; size: .; D: .; V: TRBV28; length: 15; DNA: TGTGCCAGCAGCCTAGGGGGAAATATCTACACTGAAGCTTTCTTT; CDR3: CASSLGGNIYTEAFF
J: TRBJ2-5; size: .; D: .; V: TRBV5-1; length: 13; DNA: TGCGCCAGCAGCTCAGGGGCCCTGGAGACCCAGTACTTC; CDR3: CASSSGALETQYF
J: TRBJ1-5; size: .; D: .; V: TRBV6-5; length: 16; DNA: TGTGCCAGCAGTTCTGTGGACATACACTCCAGTCTAACCCAGCATTTT; CDR3: CASSSVDIHSSLTQHF
J: TRBJ2-2; size: .; D: .; V: TRBV7-3; length: 16; DNA: TGTGCCAGCAGGGCTAGAGGGAACGCGAACACCGGGGAGCTGTTTTTT; CDR3: CASRARGNANTGELFF
J: TRBJ2-3; size: .; D: TRBD2; V: TRBV6-1; length: 15; DNA: TGTGCCAGCAGTGTGAGCGGGAGGCTCACAGATACGCAGTATTTT; CDR3: CASSVSGRLTDTQYF
J: TRBJ1-1; size: .; D: TRBD1; V: TRBV18; length: 16; DNA: TGTGCCAGCTCACCGTCGACAGGGGCCACGGGGACTGAAGCTTTCTTT; CDR3: CASSPSTGATGTEAFF